The clone carrying this TCR beta chain was observed once. The data belong to a study of blood T cell repertoires in COVID-19. Study-wide background: There were acute and convalescent COVID-19 samples, and they came from the United States, Italy and Spain.

Using immunoSEQ multiplex PCR, the repertoire was profiled, and TCRdb retains in-frame clones only, with some absent. This sample yields about 190,000 clones, of which about nine tenths are seen a single time; 1.1% belongs to the top ten. The CDR3 runs to 13 residues. The V end was cut by 9 bases, the J end by 3 bases, with 13 bases between. Germline loops: CDR1 KGHDR, CDR2 SFDVKD. The source is a man aged 25 to 40 with acute or convalescent COVID-19. Sequenced material: peripheral blood. The rearrangement uses TRBV24-1 and TRBJ1-1; TRBD1 might be the D (5 bases). The CDR3 region is CATAGYQDTEAFF. CDR3 coding DNA: TGTGCCACCGCAGGGTATCAGGACACTGAAGCTTTCTTT.